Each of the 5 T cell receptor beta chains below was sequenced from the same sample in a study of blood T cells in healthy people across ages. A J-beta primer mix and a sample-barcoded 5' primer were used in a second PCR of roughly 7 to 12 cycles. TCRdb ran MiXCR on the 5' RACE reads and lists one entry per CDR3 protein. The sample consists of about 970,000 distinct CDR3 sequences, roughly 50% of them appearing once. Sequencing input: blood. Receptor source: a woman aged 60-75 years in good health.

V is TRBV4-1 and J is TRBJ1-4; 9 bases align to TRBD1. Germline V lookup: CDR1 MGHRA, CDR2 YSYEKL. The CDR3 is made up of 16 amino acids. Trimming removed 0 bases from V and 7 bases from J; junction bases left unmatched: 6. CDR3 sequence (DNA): TGCGCCAGCAGCCAAGAGGGGACAGGGATGGGTGAAAAACTGTTTTTT. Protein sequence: CASSQEGTGMGEKLFF.

The CDR3 reads CSVEDPTYNEQFF. The CDR3, as DNA: TGCAGCGTTGAAGATCCAACGTATAATGAGCAGTTCTTC. The rearrangement links TRBV29-1 to TRBJ2-1; D not resolved. The CDR3 runs to 13 residues. The germline V and J ends were trimmed by 0 bases and 7 bases, with 10 bases remaining between them. CDR1 SQVTM and CDR2 ANQGSEA come from the germline V gene.

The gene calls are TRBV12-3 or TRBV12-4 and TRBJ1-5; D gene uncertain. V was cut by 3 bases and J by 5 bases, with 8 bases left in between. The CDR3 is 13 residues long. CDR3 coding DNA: TGTGCCAGCAGTTTGGAGGCCTATCAGCCCCAGCATTTT. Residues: CASSLEAYQPQHF.

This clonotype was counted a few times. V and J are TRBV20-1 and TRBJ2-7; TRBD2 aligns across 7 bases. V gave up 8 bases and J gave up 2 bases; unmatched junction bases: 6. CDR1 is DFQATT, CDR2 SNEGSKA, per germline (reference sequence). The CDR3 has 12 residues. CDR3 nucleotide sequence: TGCAGTTCTTGGGGGGGTACCTACGAGCAGTACTTC. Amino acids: CSSWGGTYEQYF.

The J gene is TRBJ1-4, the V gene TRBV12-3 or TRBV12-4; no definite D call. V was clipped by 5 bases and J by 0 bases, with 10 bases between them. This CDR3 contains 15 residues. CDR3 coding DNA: TGTGCCAGCAGTGGGGTCCGGTCAACTAATGAAAAACTGTTTTTT. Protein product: CASSGVRSTNEKLFF.